This TCR beta chain was retrieved from a study of T cell responses to AZD1222 COVID-19 vaccine. About the research overall: Pooling of second doses given at about 4 or about 12 weeks was done. Study results and limitations: The study sampled repertoires only after the peak T cell response.

Per the germline V gene, CDR1 is MDHEN and CDR2 is SYDVKM. The CDR3 is made up of 14 amino acids. Trimming left V 6 bases short and J 7 bases short, with 18 bases between. Using immunoSEQ multiplex PCR, the repertoire was profiled, and TCRdb retains in-frame clones only, with some absent. The data contain 97,000 or so clones, roughly 86% of them singletons. As to this clone: The antigen remains unidentified.

The chain combines TRBV28 with TRBJ1-1, with a tentative D call TRBD1 (5 bases). This clonotype was obtained from an adult in good health. This material consisted of peripheral blood, taken on day 0 of AZD1222 vaccination. CDR3 coding DNA: TGTGCCAGCAGATGGGGCGCGGACGGCGGTGAAGCTTTCTTT. It encodes CASRWGADGGEAFF.